This T cell receptor (beta chain) came from a study of blood T cells in healthy people across ages. The study's findings and limits: Across the age range, TCR beta diversity per million T cells fell in a roughly linear way. Possibly, changes in expanded clonotypes were confounded because donor CMV status was unknown. Strong correlation was found linking TCR beta diversity to naive T cell percentage. A conclusive naive versus antigen-experienced comparison was prevented by the unsorted PBMCs.

The germline gives CDR1 MNHNS, CDR2 SASEGT. CDR3 length: 13 residues. The germline V and J ends were trimmed by 3 bases and 5 bases, with 10 bases remaining between them. For the second PCR, which ran for roughly 6 to 12 cycles, a sample-barcoded 5' primer and a J-beta primer mix were used. One entry per CDR3 protein results from TCRdb running MiXCR on the 5' RACE reads. The table lists over 600,000 distinct CDR3 sequences, around 21% of them singletons, with approximately 3.6% in the top ten. This clonotype was counted between two and nine times. Antigen unknown. The source material was blood. The receptor's source is a man aged 70-80 years in good health. The chain employs TRBV6-1 and TRBJ1-2, with unresolved D. Here the CDR3 reads CASSEKSGYGYTF. The CDR3, as DNA: TGTGCCAGCAGTGAGAAATCGGGGTATGGCTACACCTTC.